These 5 T cell receptor beta chains were all obtained from the same sample, sequenced in a study of T cells after yellow fever vaccination. TCRdb processed the 5' RACE reads anew with MiXCR; each CDR3 protein has one entry. The top ten hold around 15% of the sample, which has under 600,000 distinct CDR3 sequences, about 13% seen once. Source: PBMCs, taken on the day of the yellow fever booster vaccination. The receptors were sampled from a man aged 30-40 years who received the YFV17D yellow fever vaccine.

The chain couples TRBV29-1 to TRBJ2-1, with 8 bases identical to TRBD2. Germline V lookup: CDR1 SQVTM, CDR2 ANQGSEA. The CDR3 runs to 17 residues. V gave up 8 bases and J gave up 0 bases; unmatched junction bases: 15. This CDR3 reads CSTGPSGLESSYNEQFF. The CDR3, as DNA: TGCAGCACGGGGCCTAGCGGGTTAGAAAGCTCCTACAATGAGCAGTTCTTC.

This clonotype was counted only a few times. V gene TRBV12-3 or TRBV12-4 combines with J gene TRBJ2-5; D call uncertain. The CDR3 has 16 residues. V lost 4 bases to trimming and J lost 1 base, with 16 bases between them. CDR3 DNA: TGTGCCAGCAGTTCAACACTCCTGGGCATCCAAGAGACCCAGTACTTC. Its protein product is CASSSTLLGIQETQYF.

There are a few counts of this clonotype. This sequence joins TRBV20-1 and TRBJ1-1, with TRBD1 as a possible D gene (5 bases). Germline V lookup: CDR1 DFQATT, CDR2 SNEGSKA (reference sequence). CDR3 length: 14 residues. Trimming pared 5 bases from V and 0 bases from J, leaving 13 bases between. The CDR3 is CSAPRAYMNTEAFF. The CDR3 DNA follows: TGCAGTGCTCCCAGGGCCTATATGAACACTGAAGCTTTCTTT.

V is TRBV20-1 and J is TRBJ2-5; a weak D match, TRBD2 (6 bases). The CDR3 is 14 amino acids. The germline gives CDR1 DFQATT, CDR2 SNEGSKA (reference sequence). The CDR3 here is CTGGSGTLRETQYF. CDR3 nucleotides: TGCACCGGCGGTAGCGGTACATTGAGAGAGACCCAGTACTTC.

The chain is built from TRBV12-3 or TRBV12-4 and TRBJ1-5, with 7 bases matching TRBD1. This CDR3 region has 16 residues. The trim removed 3 bases at V and 4 bases at J, leaving 9 bases unmatched. The CDR3 DNA follows: TGTGCCAGCAGTTTTCTCCTACAGGGGCTTAATCAGCCCCAGCATTTT. This translates into CASSFLLQGLNQPQHF.